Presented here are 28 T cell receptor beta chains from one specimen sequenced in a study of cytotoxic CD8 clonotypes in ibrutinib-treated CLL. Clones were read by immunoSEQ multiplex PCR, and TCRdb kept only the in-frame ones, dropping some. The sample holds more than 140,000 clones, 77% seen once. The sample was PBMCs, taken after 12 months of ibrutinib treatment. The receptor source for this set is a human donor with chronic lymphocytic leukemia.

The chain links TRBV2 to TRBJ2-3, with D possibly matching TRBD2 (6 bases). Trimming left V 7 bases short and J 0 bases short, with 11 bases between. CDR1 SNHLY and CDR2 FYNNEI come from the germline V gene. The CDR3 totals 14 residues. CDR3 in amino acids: CASIGLASTDTQYF. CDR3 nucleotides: TGTGCCAGCATAGGGCTAGCGAGCACAGATACGCAGTATTTT. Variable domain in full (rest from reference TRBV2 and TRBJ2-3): EPEVTQTPSHQVTQMGQEVILRCVPISNHLYFYWYRQILGQKVEFLVSFYNNEISEKSEIFDDQFSVERPDGSNFTLKIRSTKLEDSAMYFCASIGLASTDTQYFGPGTRLTVL.

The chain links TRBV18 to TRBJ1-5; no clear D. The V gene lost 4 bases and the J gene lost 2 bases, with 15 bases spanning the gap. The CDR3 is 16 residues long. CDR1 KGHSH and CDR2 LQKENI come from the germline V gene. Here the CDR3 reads CASSRGPVEGNQPQHF. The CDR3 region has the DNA TGTGCCAGCTCACGGGGTCCCGTAGAAGGCAATCAGCCCCAGCATTTT. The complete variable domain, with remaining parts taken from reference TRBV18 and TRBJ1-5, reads NAGVMQNPRHLVRRRGQEARLRCSPMKGHSHVYWYRQLPEEGLKFMVYLQKENIIDESGMPKERFSAEFPKEGPSILRIQQVVRGDSAAYFCASSRGPVEGNQPQHFGDGTRLSIL.

The CDR3 coding sequence is TGCGCCAGCAGCCAGCCGTCGGGACAGGCCTCATTGGGGGATGAAAAACTGTTTTTT. This translates into CASSQPSGQASLGDEKLFF. The J gene is TRBJ1-4, the V gene TRBV5-1; 8 bases agree with TRBD1. The CDR3 runs to 19 residues. V gave up 4 bases and J gave up 6 bases; unmatched junction bases: 20. Germline values: CDR1 SGHRS, CDR2 YFSETQ.

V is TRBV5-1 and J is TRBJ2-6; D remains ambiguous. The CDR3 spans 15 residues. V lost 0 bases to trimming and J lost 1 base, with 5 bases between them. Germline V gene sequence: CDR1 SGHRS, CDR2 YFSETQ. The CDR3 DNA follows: TGCGCCAGCAGCTTGGGAGGTTCTGGGGCCAACGTCCTGACTTTC. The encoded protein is CASSLGGSGANVLTF.

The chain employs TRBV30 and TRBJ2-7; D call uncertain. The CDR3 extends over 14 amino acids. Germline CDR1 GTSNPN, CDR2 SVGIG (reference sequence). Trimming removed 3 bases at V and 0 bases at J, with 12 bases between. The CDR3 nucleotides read TGTGCCTGGAGACTGGGTGGCAGCTCCTACGAGCAGTACTTC. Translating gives CAWRLGGSSYEQYF.

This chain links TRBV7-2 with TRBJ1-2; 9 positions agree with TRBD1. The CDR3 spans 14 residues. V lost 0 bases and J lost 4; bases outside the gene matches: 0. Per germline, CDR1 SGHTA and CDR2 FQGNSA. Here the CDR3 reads CASSLAGQGYGYTF. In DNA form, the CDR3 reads TGTGCCAGCAGCTTAGCGGGACAGGGCTATGGCTACACCTTC.

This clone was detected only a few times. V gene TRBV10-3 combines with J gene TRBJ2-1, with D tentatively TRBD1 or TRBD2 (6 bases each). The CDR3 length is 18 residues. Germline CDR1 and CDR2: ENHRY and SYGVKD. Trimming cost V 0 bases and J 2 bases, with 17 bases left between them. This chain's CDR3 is CAISESGARGGTYNEQFF. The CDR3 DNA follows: TGTGCCATCAGTGAGTCGGGGGCGCGGGGCGGAACCTACAATGAGCAGTTCTTC.

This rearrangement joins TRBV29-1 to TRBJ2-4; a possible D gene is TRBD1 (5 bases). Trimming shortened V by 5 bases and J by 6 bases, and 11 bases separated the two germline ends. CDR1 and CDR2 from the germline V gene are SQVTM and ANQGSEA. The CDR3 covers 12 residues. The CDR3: CSVPGPGNIQYF. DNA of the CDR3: TGCAGCGTTCCAGGGCCGGGAAACATTCAGTACTTC.

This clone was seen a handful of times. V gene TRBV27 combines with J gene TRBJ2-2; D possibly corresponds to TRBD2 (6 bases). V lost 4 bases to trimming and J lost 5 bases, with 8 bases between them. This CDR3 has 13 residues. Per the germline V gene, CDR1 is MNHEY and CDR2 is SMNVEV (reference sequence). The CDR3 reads CASSWGRTGELFF. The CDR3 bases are TGTGCCAGCAGTTGGGGGAGGACCGGGGAGCTGTTTTTT.

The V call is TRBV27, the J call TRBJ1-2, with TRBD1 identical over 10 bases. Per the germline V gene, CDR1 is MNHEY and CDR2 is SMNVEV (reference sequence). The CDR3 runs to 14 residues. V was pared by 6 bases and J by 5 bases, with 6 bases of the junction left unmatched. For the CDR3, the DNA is TGTGCCAGCAGGACAGGGGGCGCCGGATATGGCTACACCTTC. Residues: CASRTGGAGYGYTF.

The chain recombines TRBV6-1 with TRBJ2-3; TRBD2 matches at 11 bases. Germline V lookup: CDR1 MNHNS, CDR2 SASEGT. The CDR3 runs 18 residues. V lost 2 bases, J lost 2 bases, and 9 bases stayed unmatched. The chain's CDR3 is CASSELASGGRVTDTQYF. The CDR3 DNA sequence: TGTGCCAGCAGTGAATTGGCTAGCGGGGGGCGGGTCACAGATACGCAGTATTTT.

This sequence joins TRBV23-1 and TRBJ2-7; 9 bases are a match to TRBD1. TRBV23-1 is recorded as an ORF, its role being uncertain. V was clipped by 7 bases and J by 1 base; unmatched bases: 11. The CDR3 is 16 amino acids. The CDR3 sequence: CASNPGQGYISYEQYF. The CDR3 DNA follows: TGCGCCAGCAACCCAGGACAGGGGTATATTTCCTACGAGCAGTACTTC.

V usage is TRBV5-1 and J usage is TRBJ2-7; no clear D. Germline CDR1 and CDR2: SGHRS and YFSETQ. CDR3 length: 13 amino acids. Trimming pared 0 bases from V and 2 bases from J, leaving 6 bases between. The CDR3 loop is CASSLDSAYEQYF. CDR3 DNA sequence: TGCGCCAGCAGCTTGGACAGCGCCTACGAGCAGTACTTC.

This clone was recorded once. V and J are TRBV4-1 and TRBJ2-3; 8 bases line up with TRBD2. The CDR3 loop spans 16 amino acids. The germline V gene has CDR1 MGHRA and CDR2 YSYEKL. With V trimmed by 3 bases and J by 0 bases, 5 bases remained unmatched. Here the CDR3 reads CASSHGRGSSTDTQYF. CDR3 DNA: TGCGCCAGCAGCCACGGGAGGGGGAGTAGCACAGATACGCAGTATTTT.

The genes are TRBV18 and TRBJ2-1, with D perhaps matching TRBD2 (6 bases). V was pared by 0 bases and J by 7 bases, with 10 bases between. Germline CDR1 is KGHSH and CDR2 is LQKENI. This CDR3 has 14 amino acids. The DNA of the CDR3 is TGTGCCAGCTCACCACCCGGGAGAAAGAATGAGCAGTTCTTC. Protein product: CASSPPGRKNEQFF.

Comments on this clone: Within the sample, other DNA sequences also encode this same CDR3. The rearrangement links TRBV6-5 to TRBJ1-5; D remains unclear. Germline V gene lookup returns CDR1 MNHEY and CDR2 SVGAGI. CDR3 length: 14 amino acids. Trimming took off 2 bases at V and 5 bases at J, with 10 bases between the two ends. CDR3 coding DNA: TGTGCCAGCAGTTACACGGGGTCCGATCAGCCCCAGCATTTT. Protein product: CASSYTGSDQPQHF.

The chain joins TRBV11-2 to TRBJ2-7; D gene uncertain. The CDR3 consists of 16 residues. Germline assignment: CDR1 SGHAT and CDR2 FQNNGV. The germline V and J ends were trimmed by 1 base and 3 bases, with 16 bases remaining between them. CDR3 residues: CASSLASQAFFYEQYF. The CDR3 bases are TGTGCCAGCAGCTTAGCTTCGCAGGCGTTCTTCTACGAGCAGTACTTC.

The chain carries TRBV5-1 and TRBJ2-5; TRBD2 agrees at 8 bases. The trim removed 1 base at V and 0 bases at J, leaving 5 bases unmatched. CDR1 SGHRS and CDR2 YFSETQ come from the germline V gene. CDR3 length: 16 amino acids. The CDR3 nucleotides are TGCGCCAGCAGCTTGACACTAGCGGCGTACCAAGAGACCCAGTACTTC. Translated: CASSLTLAAYQETQYF.

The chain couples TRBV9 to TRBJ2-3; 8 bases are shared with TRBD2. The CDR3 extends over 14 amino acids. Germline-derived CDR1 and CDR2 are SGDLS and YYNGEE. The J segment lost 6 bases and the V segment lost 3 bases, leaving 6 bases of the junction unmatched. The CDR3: CASSAAGAEDTQYF. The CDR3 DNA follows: TGTGCCAGCAGCGCAGCGGGAGCCGAGGATACGCAGTATTTT.

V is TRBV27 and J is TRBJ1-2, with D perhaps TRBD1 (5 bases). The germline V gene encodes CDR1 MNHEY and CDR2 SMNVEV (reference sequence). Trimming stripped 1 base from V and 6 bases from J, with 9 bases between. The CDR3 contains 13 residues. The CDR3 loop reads CASSLWGGDGYTF. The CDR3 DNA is TGTGCCAGCAGTTTATGGGGGGGAGATGGCTACACCTTC.

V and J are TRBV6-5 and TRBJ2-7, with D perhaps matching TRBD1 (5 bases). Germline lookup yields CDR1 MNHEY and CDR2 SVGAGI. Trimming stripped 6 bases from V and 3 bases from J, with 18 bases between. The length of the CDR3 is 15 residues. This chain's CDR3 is CASSAMGDSYYEQYF. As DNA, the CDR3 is TGTGCCAGCAGCGCCATGGGCGACAGCTACTACGAGCAGTACTTC.

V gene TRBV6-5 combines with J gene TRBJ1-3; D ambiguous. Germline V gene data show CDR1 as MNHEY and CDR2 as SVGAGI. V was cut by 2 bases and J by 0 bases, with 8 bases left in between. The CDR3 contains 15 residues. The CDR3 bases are TGTGCCAGCAGTTACGGGAGTCTCTCTGGAAACACCATATATTTT. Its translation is CASSYGSLSGNTIYF.

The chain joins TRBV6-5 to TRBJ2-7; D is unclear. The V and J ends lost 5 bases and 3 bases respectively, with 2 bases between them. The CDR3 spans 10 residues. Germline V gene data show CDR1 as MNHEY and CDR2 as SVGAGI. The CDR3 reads CASSNYEQYF. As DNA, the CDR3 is TGTGCCAGCAGTAACTACGAGCAGTACTTC.

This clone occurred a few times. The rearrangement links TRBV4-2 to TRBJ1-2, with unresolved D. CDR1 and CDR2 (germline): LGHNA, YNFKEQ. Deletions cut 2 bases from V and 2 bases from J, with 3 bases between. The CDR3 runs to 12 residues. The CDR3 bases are TGTGCCAGCAGCCAATCGAACTATGGCTACACCTTC. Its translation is CASSQSNYGYTF.

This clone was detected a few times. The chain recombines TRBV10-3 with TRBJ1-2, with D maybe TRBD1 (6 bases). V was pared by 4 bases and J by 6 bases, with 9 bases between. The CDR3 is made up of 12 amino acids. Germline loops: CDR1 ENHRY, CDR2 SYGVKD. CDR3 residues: CAISAQGNGYTF. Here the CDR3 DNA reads TGTGCCATCAGTGCTCAGGGGAATGGCTACACCTTC.

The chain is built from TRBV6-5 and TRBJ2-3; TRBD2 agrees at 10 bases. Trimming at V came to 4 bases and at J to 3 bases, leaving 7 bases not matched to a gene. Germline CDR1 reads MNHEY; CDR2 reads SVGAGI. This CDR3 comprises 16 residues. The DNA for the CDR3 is TGTGCCAGCAGTTCCATTAGCGGGAGGCCGACAGATACGCAGTATTTT. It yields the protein CASSSISGRPTDTQYF.

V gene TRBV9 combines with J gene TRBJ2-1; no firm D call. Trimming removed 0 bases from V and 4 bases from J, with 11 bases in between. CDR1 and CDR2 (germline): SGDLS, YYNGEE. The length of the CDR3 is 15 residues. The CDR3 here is CASSVEIYQYNEQFF. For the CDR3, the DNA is TGTGCCAGCAGCGTAGAAATTTACCAATACAATGAGCAGTTCTTC.

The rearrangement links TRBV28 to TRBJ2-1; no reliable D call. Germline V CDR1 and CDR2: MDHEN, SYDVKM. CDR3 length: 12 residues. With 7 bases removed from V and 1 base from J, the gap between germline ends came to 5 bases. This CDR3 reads CASTQSYNEQFF. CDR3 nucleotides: TGTGCCAGCACCCAATCCTACAATGAGCAGTTCTTC.